This T cell receptor (beta chain) emerged from a study of response to subunit inactivated influenza vaccine. Study-wide points: Each seasonal influenza vaccination recruits few new T cells, the authors suggested.

In its sample, this clonotype was seen a few times. What it binds is unknown. The CDR3 consists of 15 residues. Germline V CDR1 and CDR2: SGHRS, YFSETQ. Trimming pared 0 bases from V and 9 bases from J, leaving 13 bases between. TCRdb recomputed calls from the RT-PCR reads with MiXCR, one row per CDR3 protein. The table records around 570,000 distinct CDR3 sequences, 7.6% of them present only once. The TCR sequence derives from a man between 45 and 75 years old who received an inactivated influenza vaccine. The material sequenced was PBMCs from blood, taken around 25 months after vaccination. J is TRBJ1-6 and V is TRBV5-1; possible D gene TRBD1, 5 bases. The chain's CDR3 is CASSLAASGTSPLHF. CDR3 sequence (DNA): TGCGCCAGCAGCTTGGCGGCCTCCGGGACTTCACCCCTCCACTTT.